These T cell receptor beta chains were read from a single sample in a study of technical replicates of blood from four donors. Assay used: immunoSEQ multiplex PCR; TCRdb lists only in-frame clones, some missing. This table holds around 62,000 clones, 95% to 98% found once. Sequencing was done on a sample of T cells isolated from PBMCs. The origin of the receptors is a human donor in good health. The CDR3 runs from the conserved cysteine through the conserved F or W. D genes are given only for firm matches. Not every row has a clone size; where given, it reads once, few, many or a size class.

abundance,j_gene,v_gene,d_gene,CDR3aa,CDR3nt
once,TRBJ2-5,TRBV6-1,-,CASSEFGRGWETQYF,TGTGCCAGCAGTGAATTCGGTAGGGGATGGGAGACCCAGTACTTC
-,TRBJ1-2,TRBV27,TRBD1,CASKPGTEGYGYTF,TGTGCCAGCAAGCCCGGGACAGAAGGGTATGGCTACACCTTC
-,TRBJ1-1,TRBV5-1,TRBD1,CASSHRGQNTEAFF,TGCGCCAGCAGCCACAGGGGGCAGAACACTGAAGCTTTCTTT
-,TRBJ2-7,TRBV6-5,TRBD1,CASSYGDSEQYF,TGTGCCAGCAGTTACGGGGACAGCGAGCAGTACTTC
-,TRBJ2-4,TRBV4-1,-,CASSQESDLKNIQYF,TGCGCCAGCAGCCAAGAAAGCGACCTCAAAAACATTCAGTACTTC
once,TRBJ2-3,TRBV28,TRBD2,CASSLRFLGLVGADTQYF,TGTGCCAGCAGTTTAAGGTTTTTAGGACTAGTCGGGGCAGATACGCAGTATTTT
-,TRBJ2-1,TRBV6-6,-,CASSPLYGGQFF,TGTGCCAGCAGCCCCCTTTATGGAGGGCAGTTCTTC
-,TRBJ2-3,TRBV9,TRBD2,CASSVGTSGGDSDTQYF,TGTGCCAGCAGCGTAGGGACTAGCGGGGGGGACTCAGATACGCAGTATTTT
-,TRBJ2-6,TRBV18,TRBD1,CASSPGTGDLPGANVLTF,TGTGCCAGCTCACCCGGGACAGGGGACCTCCCGGGGGCCAACGTCCTGACTTTC
-,TRBJ1-1,TRBV2,-,CASSVGGSAFF,TGTGCCAGCAGCGTGGGCGGGTCGGCTTTCTTT
once,TRBJ1-2,TRBV7-2,TRBD1,CASSSRDRDTHLYGYTF,TGTGCCAGCAGCTCACGGGACAGGGATACTCATTTGTATGGCTACACCTTC
-,TRBJ2-5,TRBV11-3,TRBD2,CASSLGASGHQETQYF,TGTGCCAGCAGCTTAGGGGCTAGCGGCCATCAAGAGACCCAGTACTTC
-,TRBJ1-2,TRBV7-9,TRBD1,CASKTGGPNYGYTF,TGTGCCAGTAAGACAGGGGGCCCTAACTATGGCTACACCTTC
-,TRBJ1-3,TRBV7-8,-,CASSEQVSSGNTIYF,TGTGCCAGCAGCGAACAGGTCAGCTCTGGAAACACCATATATTTT
-,TRBJ1-1,TRBV28,TRBD1,CASSPGQLNTEAFF,TGTGCCAGCAGCCCGGGACAGTTGAACACTGAAGCTTTCTTT
-,TRBJ2-7,TRBV7-9,-,CASSPETGAFSYEQYF,TGTGCCAGCAGCCCTGAGACAGGCGCCTTCTCCTACGAGCAGTACTTC
once,TRBJ1-2,TRBV5-6,TRBD1,CASSPAGQTLIF,TGTGCCAGCAGCCCGGCGGGACAGACCCTAATCTTC
-,TRBJ2-1,TRBV6-5,TRBD2,CASSYGTSGTQQFF,TGTGCCAGCAGTTACGGGACTAGCGGGACTCAGCAGTTCTTC
-,TRBJ2-1,TRBV11-2,TRBD2,CASGGLAGTDEQFF,TGTGCCAGCGGCGGACTAGCGGGGACCGATGAGCAGTTCTTC
-,TRBJ2-1,TRBV6-1,TRBD2,CASSAGTNSYNEQFF,TGTGCCAGCAGTGCGGGGACTAACTCCTACAATGAGCAGTTCTTC
-,TRBJ1-2,TRBV19,-,CASNASGRDKTNYGYTF,TGTGCCAGTAACGCCAGTGGCAGGGATAAAACTAACTATGGCTACACCTTC
-,TRBJ2-7,TRBV9,TRBD1,CASSVGQGRYEQYF,TGTGCCAGCAGCGTAGGACAGGGGAGGTACGAGCAGTACTTC
-,TRBJ2-3,TRBV10-3,TRBD2,CAISESYQRDRYF,TGTGCCATCAGTGAGTCGTATCAGCGGGATCGGTATTTT
-,TRBJ2-2,TRBV2,TRBD2,CASSPPGQGGTGELFF,TGTGCCAGCTCACCCCCCGGGCAGGGAGGGACCGGGGAGCTGTTTTTT
-,TRBJ2-1,TRBV7-9,-,CASSLGNNEQFF,TGTGCCAGCAGCTTAGGTAACAATGAGCAGTTCTTC
once,TRBJ2-7,TRBV18,TRBD1,CASSADRLYEQYF,TGTGCCAGCTCGGCGGACAGGCTCTACGAGCAGTACTTC
-,TRBJ2-1,TRBV5-4,-,CASTTGGPAVPFF,TGTGCCAGCACCACTGGGGGCCCGGCGGTCCCGTTCTTC
-,TRBJ2-2,TRBV11-2,-,CASSFGAMNTGELFF,TGTGCCAGCAGCTTTGGGGCAATGAACACCGGGGAGCTGTTTTTT
-,TRBJ1-5,TRBV6-4,-,CASSDLGGQPQHF,TGTGCCAGCAGTGACCTGGGGGGGCAGCCCCAGCATTTT
-,TRBJ2-2,TRBV5-1,TRBD1,CASSSTGETGELFF,TGCGCCAGCAGCTCGACAGGGGAGACCGGGGAGCTGTTTTTT